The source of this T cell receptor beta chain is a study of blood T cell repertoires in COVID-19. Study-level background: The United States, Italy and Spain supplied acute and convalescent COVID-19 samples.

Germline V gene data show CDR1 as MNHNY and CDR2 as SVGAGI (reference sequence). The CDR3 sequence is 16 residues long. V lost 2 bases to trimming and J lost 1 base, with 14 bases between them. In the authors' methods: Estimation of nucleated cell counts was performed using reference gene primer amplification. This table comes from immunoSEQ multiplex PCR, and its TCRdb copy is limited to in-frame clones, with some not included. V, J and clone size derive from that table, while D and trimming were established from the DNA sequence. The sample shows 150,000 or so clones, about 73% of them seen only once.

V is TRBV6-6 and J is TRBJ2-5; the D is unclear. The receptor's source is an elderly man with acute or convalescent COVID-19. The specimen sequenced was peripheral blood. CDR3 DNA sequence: TGTGCCAGCAGTTACATGGTCGTGGCGGCCCAAGAGACCCAGTACTTC. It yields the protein CASSYMVVAAQETQYF.